The 16 T cell receptor beta chains in this list originate from one sample, sequenced in a study of blood T cell repertoires in COVID-19. Only in-frame clones appear in the TCRdb table, and some are missing; sequencing was by immunoSEQ multiplex PCR. The sample holds tens of thousands of clones, roughly four fifths seen once. The sequenced sample was peripheral blood. These receptors were collected from a woman of 80 years or more with COVID-19, enrolled during active disease.

This chain joins TRBV19 and TRBJ1-4, with D unresolved. The ends were cut back, 3 bases at V and 9 bases at J, with 20 bases in the middle. CDR3 size: 16 residues. Germline CDR1 reads LNHDA; CDR2 reads SQIVND (reference sequence). The CDR3 region is CASSISGFGGIKKLFF. The CDR3 bases are TGTGCCAGTAGTATTTCAGGATTCGGAGGTATCAAAAAACTGTTTTTT.

This chain connects TRBV9 to TRBJ2-1, with 16 bases fitting TRBD2. Germline V lookup: CDR1 SGDLS, CDR2 YYNGEE. V shed 3 bases and J 5 bases; nucleotides not matched to a gene: 14. The CDR3 covers 20 residues. CDR3 loop: CASSERGLAGGFMGDNEQFF. The CDR3 DNA reads as TGTGCCAGCAGCGAACGGGGACTAGCGGGAGGGTTTATGGGGGACAATGAGCAGTTCTTC.

The chain recombines TRBV14 with TRBJ1-2; 8 positions match TRBD1. Per the germline V gene, CDR1 is SGHDN and CDR2 is FVKESK. V was clipped by 1 base and J by 2 bases; unmatched bases: 3. The CDR3 sequence is 15 residues long. The DNA for the CDR3 is TGTGCCAGCAGCCAAGGGACAGGGTGGAACTATGGCTACACCTTC. It is translated as CASSQGTGWNYGYTF.

The chain uses TRBV29-1 and TRBJ1-1, with D unclear. The germline CDR1 and CDR2 sequences are SQVTM and ANQGSEA. The length of the CDR3 is 12 residues. Trimming took 4 bases from V and 0 from J, leaving 6 bases between them. CDR3 DNA: TGCAGCGTTGTGAGCCTGAACACTGAAGCTTTCTTT. It encodes CSVVSLNTEAFF.

In DNA, the CDR3 is TGTGCCAGCACCGGTGCGGACTTCAGACTAGCTTCGACGGATGAGCAGTTCTTC. This translates into CASTGADFRLASTDEQFF. The rearrangement joins TRBV27 to TRBJ2-1; TRBD2 matches 7 bases. Trimming cost V 7 bases and J 8 bases; bases outside gene matches: 23. The CDR3 has 18 amino acids. Germline values: CDR1 MNHEY, CDR2 SMNVEV (reference sequence).

The rearrangement joins TRBV12-3 or TRBV12-4 to TRBJ2-7; 7 nucleotides align to TRBD1. Trimming took 6 bases from V and 10 from J; bases not matched to a gene: 12. This CDR3 is 13 amino acids long. The CDR3 DNA reads as TGTGCCAGCAGCAGCCGACAGGGTGGAGAACAGTACTTC. Its protein is CASSSRQGGEQYF.

The genes are TRBV28 and TRBJ1-1, with unresolved D. CDR3 size: 15 residues. Germline loops: CDR1 MDHEN, CDR2 SYDVKM. Between the trimmed V and J ends, which lost 5 bases and 10 bases, there was a span of 23 bases. The CDR3 sequence: CASSPGSQTRPSAFF. The CDR3 DNA follows: TGTGCCAGCAGTCCCGGGTCTCAGACTCGGCCATCAGCTTTCTTT.

The chain uses TRBV4-1 and TRBJ2-7, with a tentative D call TRBD1 (6 bases). Trimming pared 4 bases from V and 5 bases from J, leaving 12 bases between. In germline, CDR1 is MGHRA, CDR2 YSYEKL. The CDR3 contains 13 residues. DNA for the CDR3: TGCGCCAGCAGCCTCCGGACAGCCGACGAGCAGTACTTC. Translation gives CASSLRTADEQYF.

The chain employs TRBV5-4 and TRBJ2-1; the match to TRBD2 covers 11 bases. Germline-derived CDR1 and CDR2 are SGHNT and YYREEE (reference sequence). CDR3 length equals 17 residues. Trimming removed 1 base from V and 8 bases from J; junction bases left unmatched: 11. The CDR3 is CASSLFPSGRIDDEQFF. The CDR3 DNA reads as TGTGCCAGCAGCTTGTTCCCTAGCGGGAGGATTGACGATGAGCAGTTCTTC.

The V gene is TRBV19, the J gene TRBJ1-2; TRBD1 might be the D (5 bases). The germline CDR1 and CDR2 sequences are LNHDA and SQIVND (reference sequence). V lost 8 bases and J 8 bases, leaving 15 bases between the germline ends. The CDR3 runs 12 residues. The CDR3 DNA sequence: TGTGCCAGTCAAAGCGGGGCCGGAGGCTACACCTTC. It encodes CASQSGAGGYTF.

The genes are TRBV19 and TRBJ2-7, with 9 bases matching TRBD2. Germline CDR1 reads LNHDA; CDR2 reads SQIVND (reference sequence). Unmatched junction bases numbered 5, after V lost 2 bases and J lost 3 bases. There are 15 residues in the CDR3. The CDR3 sequence: CASSILASGVYEQYF. CDR3 nucleotide sequence: TGTGCCAGTAGTATATTGGCTAGCGGGGTCTACGAGCAGTACTTC.

V gene TRBV7-2 combines with J gene TRBJ1-1, with 7 positions matching TRBD1. The V gene end was trimmed by 4 bases and the J gene end by 1 base; junction bases not matched to a gene: 6. CDR1 is SGHTA and CDR2 is FQGNSA in the germline V gene. The length of the CDR3 is 15 residues. The CDR3 region has the DNA TGTGCCAGCAGCTCACAACAGGGGCGGAACACTGAAGCTTTCTTT. Its protein is CASSSQQGRNTEAFF.

The V gene is TRBV27, the J gene TRBJ2-1, with 9 bases aligning to TRBD2. V lost 4 bases, J lost 3 bases, and 1 base stayed unmatched. This CDR3 spans 14 amino acids. Germline V lookup: CDR1 MNHEY, CDR2 SMNVEV (reference sequence). This CDR3 is CASSSSGVYNEQFF. The DNA for the CDR3 is TGTGCCAGCAGTTCTAGCGGGGTCTACAATGAGCAGTTCTTC.

The genes are TRBV3-1 (or the pseudogene TRBV3-2) and TRBJ1-1; 10 bases fit TRBD1. The CDR3 is 17 amino acids. Germline-derived CDR1 and CDR2 are LGHDT and YNNKEL (reference sequence). With 1 base clipped from V and 5 bases from J, the junction kept 10 bases outside the gene matches. The CDR3 here is CASSQAGQGFTRTEAFF. The CDR3 region has the DNA TGTGCCAGCAGCCAAGCGGGACAGGGGTTTACGAGAACTGAAGCTTTCTTT.

By share, this clone ranks as medium-sized. The genes are TRBV5-1 and TRBJ1-5; no reliable D call. The CDR3 runs to 14 residues. Trimming left V 0 bases short and J 0 bases short, with 4 bases between. Germline CDR1 reads SGHRS; CDR2 reads YFSETQ. CDR3 residues: CASSLDSSNQPQHF. The CDR3 nucleotides are TGCGCCAGCAGCTTGGACAGTAGCAATCAGCCCCAGCATTTT.

The chain links TRBV7-6 to TRBJ1-3, with TRBD1 identical over 7 bases. Trimming at V came to 5 bases and at J to 2 bases, leaving 3 bases not matched to a gene. There are 14 residues in the CDR3. Germline V CDR1 and CDR2: SGHVS, FNYEAQ. CDR3 residues: CASSPGTAGNTIYF. The CDR3 bases are TGTGCCAGCAGCCCGGGGACAGCTGGAAACACCATATATTTT.